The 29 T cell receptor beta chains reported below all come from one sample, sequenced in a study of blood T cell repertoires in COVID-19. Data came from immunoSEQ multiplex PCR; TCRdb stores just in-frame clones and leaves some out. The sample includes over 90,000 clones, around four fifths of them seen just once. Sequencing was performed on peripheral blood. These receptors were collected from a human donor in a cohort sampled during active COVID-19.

The CDR3 DNA is TGCGCCAGCAGCAAACAGGGTGGGGTAACTAATGAAAAACTGTTTTTT. Its protein product is CASSKQGGVTNEKLFF. The V call is TRBV5-1, the J call TRBJ1-4; D possibly corresponds to TRBD1 (6 bases). CDR1 and CDR2 (germline): SGHRS, YFSETQ. V was shortened by 4 bases and J by 1 base, with 14 bases between the two germline ends. The CDR3 has 16 amino acids.

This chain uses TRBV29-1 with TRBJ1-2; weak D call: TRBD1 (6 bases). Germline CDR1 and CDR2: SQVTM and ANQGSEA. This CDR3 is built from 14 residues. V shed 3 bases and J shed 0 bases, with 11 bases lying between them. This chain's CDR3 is CSVESRGPNYGYTF. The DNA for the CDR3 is TGCAGCGTTGAGTCCAGGGGACCTAACTATGGCTACACCTTC.

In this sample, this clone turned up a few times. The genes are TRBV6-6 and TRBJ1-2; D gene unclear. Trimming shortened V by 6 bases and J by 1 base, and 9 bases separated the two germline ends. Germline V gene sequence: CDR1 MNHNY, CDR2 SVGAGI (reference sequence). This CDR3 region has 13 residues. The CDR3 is CASRETVNYGYTF. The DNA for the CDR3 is TGTGCCAGCAGGGAAACAGTTAACTATGGCTACACCTTC.

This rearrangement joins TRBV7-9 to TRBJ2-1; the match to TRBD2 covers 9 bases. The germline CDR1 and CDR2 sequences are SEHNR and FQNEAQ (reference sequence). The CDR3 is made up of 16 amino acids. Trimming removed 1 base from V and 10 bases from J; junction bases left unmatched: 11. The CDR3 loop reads CASSLEGGGASHEQFF. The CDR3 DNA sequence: TGTGCCAGCAGCTTAGAGGGCGGGGGGGCCTCCCACGAGCAGTTCTTC.

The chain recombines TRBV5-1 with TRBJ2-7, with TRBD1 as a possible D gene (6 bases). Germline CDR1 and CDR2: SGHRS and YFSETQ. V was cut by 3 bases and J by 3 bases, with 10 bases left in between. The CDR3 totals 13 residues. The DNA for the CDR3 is TGCGCCAGCAGCTCCCGGACAGTCTACGAGCAGTACTTC. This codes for CASSSRTVYEQYF.

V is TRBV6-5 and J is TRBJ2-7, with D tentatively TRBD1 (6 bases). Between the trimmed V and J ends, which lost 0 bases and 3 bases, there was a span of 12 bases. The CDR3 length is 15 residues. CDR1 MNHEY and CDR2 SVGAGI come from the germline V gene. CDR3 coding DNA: TGTGCCAGCAGTTACTCTCCGGGCAGGGGCTACGAGCAGTACTTC. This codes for CASSYSPGRGYEQYF.

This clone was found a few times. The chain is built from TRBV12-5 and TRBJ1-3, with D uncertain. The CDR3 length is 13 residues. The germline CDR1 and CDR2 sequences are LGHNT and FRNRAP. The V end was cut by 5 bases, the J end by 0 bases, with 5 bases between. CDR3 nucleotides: TGTGCTAGTGGTCCGGTCTCTGGAAACACCATATATTTT. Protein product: CASGPVSGNTIYF.

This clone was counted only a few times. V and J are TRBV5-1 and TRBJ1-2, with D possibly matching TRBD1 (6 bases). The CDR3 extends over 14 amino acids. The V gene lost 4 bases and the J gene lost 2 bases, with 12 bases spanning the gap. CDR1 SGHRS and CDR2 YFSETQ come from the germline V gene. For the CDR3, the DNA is TGCGCCAGCAGCCCATCGACAGGAAACTATGGCTACACCTTC. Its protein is CASSPSTGNYGYTF.

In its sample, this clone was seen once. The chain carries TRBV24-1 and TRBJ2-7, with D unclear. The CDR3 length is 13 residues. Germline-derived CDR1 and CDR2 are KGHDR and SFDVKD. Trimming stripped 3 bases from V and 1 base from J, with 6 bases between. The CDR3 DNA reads TGTGCCACCAGTGATCCGACTTCCTACGAGCAGTACTTC. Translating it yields CATSDPTSYEQYF.

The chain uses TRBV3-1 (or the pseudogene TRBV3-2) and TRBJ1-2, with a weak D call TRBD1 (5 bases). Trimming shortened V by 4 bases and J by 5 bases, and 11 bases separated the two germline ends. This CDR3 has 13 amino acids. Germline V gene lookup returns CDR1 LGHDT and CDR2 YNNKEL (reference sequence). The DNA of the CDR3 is TGTGCCAGCAGCCCCCAGGGTGGGTATGGCTACACCTTC. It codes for CASSPQGGYGYTF.

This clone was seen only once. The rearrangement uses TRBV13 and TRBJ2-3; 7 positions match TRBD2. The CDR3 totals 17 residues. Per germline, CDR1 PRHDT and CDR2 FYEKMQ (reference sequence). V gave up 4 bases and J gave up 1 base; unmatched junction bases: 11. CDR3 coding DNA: TGTGCCAGCAGCTCAGCGGTGGCGGGACTACGCACAGATACGCAGTATTTT. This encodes CASSSAVAGLRTDTQYF.

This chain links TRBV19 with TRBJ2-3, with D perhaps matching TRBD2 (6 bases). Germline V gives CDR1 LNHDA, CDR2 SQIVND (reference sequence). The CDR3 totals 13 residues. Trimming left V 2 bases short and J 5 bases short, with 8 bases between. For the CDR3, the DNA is TGTGCCAGTAGTATACAGGGAGGAGATACGCAGTATTTT. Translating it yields CASSIQGGDTQYF.

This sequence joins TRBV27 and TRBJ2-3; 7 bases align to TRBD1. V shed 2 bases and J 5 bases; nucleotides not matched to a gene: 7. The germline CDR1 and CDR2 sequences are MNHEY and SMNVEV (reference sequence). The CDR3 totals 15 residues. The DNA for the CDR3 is TGTGCCAGCAGTTTAATGACAGGGAATGGAGATACGCAGTATTTT. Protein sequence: CASSLMTGNGDTQYF.

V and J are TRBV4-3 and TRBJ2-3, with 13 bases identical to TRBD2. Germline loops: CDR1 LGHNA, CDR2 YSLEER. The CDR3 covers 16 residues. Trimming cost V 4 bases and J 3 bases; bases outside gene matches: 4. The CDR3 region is CASSRELAGGTDTQYF. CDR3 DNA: TGCGCCAGCAGCCGGGAACTAGCGGGGGGGACAGATACGCAGTATTTT.

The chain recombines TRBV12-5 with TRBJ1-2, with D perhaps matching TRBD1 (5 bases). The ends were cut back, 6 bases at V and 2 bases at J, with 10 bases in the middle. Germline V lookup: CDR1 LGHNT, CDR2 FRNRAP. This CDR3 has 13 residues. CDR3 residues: CASGHHRNYGYTF. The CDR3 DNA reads TGTGCTAGTGGCCACCACAGGAACTATGGCTACACCTTC.

CDR3 region: CASSRQVSNQPQHF. The CDR3 DNA is TGTGCCAGCAGTCGACAGGTTAGCAATCAGCCCCAGCATTTT. The rearrangement joins TRBV2 to TRBJ1-5, with D perhaps TRBD1 (6 bases). V gave up 5 bases and J gave up 0 bases, with 8 bases separating them. In germline, CDR1 is SNHLY, CDR2 FYNNEI. This CDR3 spans 14 amino acids.

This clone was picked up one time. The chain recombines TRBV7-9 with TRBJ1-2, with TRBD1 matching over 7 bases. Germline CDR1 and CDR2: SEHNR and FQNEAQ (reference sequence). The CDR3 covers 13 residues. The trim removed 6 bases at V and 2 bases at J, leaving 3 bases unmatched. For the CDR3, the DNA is TGTGCCAGCAGGCCGGGACAGAACTATGGCTACACCTTC. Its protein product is CASRPGQNYGYTF.

CDR3 nucleotides: TGCGCCAGCAGCCTGGGTGGCGGGGGAATCACAGATACGCAGTATTTT. Its translation: CASSLGGGGITDTQYF. The chain uses TRBV5-1 and TRBJ2-3; 7 nucleotides align to TRBD2. From germline, CDR1 is SGHRS and CDR2 YFSETQ. V shed 4 bases and J 2 bases; nucleotides not matched to a gene: 10. There are 16 residues in the CDR3.

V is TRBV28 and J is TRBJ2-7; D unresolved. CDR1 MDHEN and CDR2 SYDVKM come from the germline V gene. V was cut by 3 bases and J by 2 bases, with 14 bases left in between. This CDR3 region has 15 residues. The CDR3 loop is CASSFPPSGAYEQYF. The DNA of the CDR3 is TGTGCCAGCAGTTTTCCGCCGTCCGGAGCCTACGAGCAGTACTTC.

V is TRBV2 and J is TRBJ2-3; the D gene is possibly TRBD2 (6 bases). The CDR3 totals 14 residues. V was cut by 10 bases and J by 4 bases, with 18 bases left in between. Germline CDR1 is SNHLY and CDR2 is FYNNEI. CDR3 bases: TGTGCCACTAACCTGGGGGGTACGGCAGATACGCAGTATTTT. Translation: CATNLGGTADTQYF. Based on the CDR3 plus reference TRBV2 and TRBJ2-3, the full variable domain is EPEVTQTPSHQVTQMGQEVILRCVPISNHLYFYWYRQILGQKVEFLVSFYNNEISEKSEIFDDQFSVERPDGSNFTLKIRSTKLEDSAMYFCATNLGGTADTQYFGPGTRLTVL.

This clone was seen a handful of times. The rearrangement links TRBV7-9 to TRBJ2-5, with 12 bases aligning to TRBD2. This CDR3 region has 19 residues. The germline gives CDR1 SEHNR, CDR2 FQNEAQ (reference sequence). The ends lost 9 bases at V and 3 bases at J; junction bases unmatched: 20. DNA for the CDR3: TGTGCCAGACACCTCGCGACTAGCGGGGGCCCAAAGGGGGAAGAGACCCAGTACTTC. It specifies CARHLATSGGPKGEETQYF.

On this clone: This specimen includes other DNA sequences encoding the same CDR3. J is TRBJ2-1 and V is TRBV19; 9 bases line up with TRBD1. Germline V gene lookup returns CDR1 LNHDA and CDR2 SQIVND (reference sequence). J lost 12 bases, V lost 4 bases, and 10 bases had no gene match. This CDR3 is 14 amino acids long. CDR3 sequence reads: CASSKTGGYSVQFF. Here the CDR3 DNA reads TGTGCCAGTAGTAAGACAGGGGGGTACTCAGTGCAGTTCTTC. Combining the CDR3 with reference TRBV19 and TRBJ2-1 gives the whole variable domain DGGITQSPKYLFRKEGQNVTLSCEQNLNHDAMYWYRQDPGQGLRLIYYSQIVNDFQKGDIAEGYSVSREKKESFPLTVTSAQKNPTAFYLCASSKTGGYSVQFFGPGTRLTVL.

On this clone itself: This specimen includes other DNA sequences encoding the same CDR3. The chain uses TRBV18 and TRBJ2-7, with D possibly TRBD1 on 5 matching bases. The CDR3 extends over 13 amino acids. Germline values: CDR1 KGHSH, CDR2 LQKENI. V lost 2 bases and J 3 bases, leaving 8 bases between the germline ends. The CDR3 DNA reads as TGTGCCAGCTCACCAGGGGCTAGCTACGAGCAGTACTTC. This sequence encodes CASSPGASYEQYF. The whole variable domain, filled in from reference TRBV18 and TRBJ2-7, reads NAGVMQNPRHLVRRRGQEARLRCSPMKGHSHVYWYRQLPEEGLKFMVYLQKENIIDESGMPKERFSAEFPKEGPSILRIQQVVRGDSAAYFCASSPGASYEQYFGPGTRLTVT.

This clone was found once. CDR3 protein: CAISESWGRNYGYTF. DNA for the CDR3: TGTGCCATCAGTGAGTCGTGGGGGCGCAACTATGGCTACACCTTC. The chain recombines TRBV10-3 with TRBJ1-2; maybe TRBD1 (6 bases). CDR3 length: 15 residues. Per the germline V gene, CDR1 is ENHRY and CDR2 is SYGVKD. V gave up 0 bases and J gave up 2 bases, with 10 bases separating them.

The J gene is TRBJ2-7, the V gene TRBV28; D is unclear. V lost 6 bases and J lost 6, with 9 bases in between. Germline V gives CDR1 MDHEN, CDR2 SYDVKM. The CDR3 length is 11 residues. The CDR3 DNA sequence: TGTGCCAGCAGCTCAGATGCCGAGCAGTACTTC. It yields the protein CASSSDAEQYF.

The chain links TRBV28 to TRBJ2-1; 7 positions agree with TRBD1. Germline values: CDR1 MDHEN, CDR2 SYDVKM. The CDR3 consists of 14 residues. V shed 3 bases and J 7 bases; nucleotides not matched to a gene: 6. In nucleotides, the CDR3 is TGTGCCAGCAGTTTTTCAGGGGGTAGGAATGAGCAGTTCTTC. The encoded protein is CASSFSGGRNEQFF. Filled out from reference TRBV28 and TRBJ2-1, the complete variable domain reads DVKVTQSSRYLVKRTGEKVFLECVQDMDHENMFWYRQDPGLGLRLIYFSYDVKMKEKGDIPEGYSVSREKKERFSLILESASTNQTSMYLCASSFSGGRNEQFFGPGTRLTVL.

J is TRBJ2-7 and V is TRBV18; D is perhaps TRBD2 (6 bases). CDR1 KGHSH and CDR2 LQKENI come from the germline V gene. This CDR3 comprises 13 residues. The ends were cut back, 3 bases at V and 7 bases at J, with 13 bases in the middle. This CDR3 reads CASSPRRGEEQYF. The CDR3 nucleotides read TGTGCCAGCTCACCCAGGAGGGGTGAAGAGCAGTACTTC. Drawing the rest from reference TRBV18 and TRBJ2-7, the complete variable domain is NAGVMQNPRHLVRRRGQEARLRCSPMKGHSHVYWYRQLPEEGLKFMVYLQKENIIDESGMPKERFSAEFPKEGPSILRIQQVVRGDSAAYFCASSPRRGEEQYFGPGTRLTVT.

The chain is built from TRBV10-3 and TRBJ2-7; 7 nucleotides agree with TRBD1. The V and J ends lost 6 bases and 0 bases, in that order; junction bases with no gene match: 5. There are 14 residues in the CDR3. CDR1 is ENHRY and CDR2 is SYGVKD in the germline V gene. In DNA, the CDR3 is TGTGCCATCAGCGGCGACAGGGCCTCCTACGAGCAGTACTTC. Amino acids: CAISGDRASYEQYF.

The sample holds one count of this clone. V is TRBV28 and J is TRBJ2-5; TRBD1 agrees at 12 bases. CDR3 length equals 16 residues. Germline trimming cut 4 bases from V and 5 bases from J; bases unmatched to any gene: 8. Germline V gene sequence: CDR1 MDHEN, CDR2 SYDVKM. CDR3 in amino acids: CASSSPGQGARETQYF. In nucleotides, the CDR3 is TGTGCCAGCAGTTCTCCGGGACAGGGGGCACGGGAGACCCAGTACTTC.